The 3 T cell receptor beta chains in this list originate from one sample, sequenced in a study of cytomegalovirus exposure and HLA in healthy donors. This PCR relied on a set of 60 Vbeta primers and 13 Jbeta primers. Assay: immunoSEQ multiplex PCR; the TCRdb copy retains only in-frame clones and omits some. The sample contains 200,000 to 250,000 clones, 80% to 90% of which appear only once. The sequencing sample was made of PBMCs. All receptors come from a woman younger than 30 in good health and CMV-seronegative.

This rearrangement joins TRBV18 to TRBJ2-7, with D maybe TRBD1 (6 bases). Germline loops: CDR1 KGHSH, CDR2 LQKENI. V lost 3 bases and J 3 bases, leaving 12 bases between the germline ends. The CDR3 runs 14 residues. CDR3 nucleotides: TGTGCCAGCTCACCGGAGACAGGTAACTACGAGCAGTACTTC. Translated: CASSPETGNYEQYF.

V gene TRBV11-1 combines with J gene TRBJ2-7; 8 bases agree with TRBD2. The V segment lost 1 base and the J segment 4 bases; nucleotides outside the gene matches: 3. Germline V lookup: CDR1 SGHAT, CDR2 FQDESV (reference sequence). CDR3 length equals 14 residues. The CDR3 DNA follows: TGTGCCAGCAGCTTAGGAACGGGAGGGTACGAGCAGTACTTC. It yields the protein CASSLGTGGYEQYF.

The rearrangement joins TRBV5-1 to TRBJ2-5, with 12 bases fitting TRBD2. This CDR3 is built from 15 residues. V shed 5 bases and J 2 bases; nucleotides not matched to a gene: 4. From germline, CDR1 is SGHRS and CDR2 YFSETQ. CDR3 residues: CASRPTSGRQETQYF. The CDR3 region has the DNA TGCGCCAGCAGACCGACTAGCGGGAGACAAGAGACCCAGTACTTC.